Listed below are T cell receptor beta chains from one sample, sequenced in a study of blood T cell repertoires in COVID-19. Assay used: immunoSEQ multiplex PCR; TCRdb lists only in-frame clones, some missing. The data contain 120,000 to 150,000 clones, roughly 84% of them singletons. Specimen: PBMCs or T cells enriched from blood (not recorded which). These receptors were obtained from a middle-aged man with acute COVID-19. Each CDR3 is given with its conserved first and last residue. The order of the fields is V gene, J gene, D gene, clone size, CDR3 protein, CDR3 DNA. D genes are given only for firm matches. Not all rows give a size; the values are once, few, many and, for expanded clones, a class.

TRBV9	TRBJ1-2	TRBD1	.	CASSPDPTGQVGYTF	TGTGCCAGCAGCCCCGACCCGACAGGGCAAGTTGGCTACACCTTC
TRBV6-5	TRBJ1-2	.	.	CASSYMAGNYGYTF	TGTGCCAGCAGTTATATGGCAGGCAACTATGGCTACACCTTC
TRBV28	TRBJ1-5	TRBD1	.	CASSFPGGGVNQPQHF	TGTGCCAGCAGTTTCCCCGGAGGGGGCGTTAATCAGCCCCAGCATTTT
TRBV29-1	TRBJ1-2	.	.	CSVEGAGGYTF	TGCAGCGTTGAAGGGGCGGGTGGCTACACCTTC
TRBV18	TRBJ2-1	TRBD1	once	CASSPRDSTGGEQFF	TGTGCCAGCTCACCGAGAGACAGTACAGGGGGTGAGCAGTTCTTC
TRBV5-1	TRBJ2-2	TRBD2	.	CASSPPSGMNTGELFF	TGCGCCAGCAGCCCCCCCAGCGGGATGAACACCGGGGAGCTGTTTTTT
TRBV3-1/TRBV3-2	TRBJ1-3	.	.	CASSQGDPTEGNTIYF	TGTGCCAGCAGCCAAGGTGACCCGACGGAGGGAAACACCATATATTTT
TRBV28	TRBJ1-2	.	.	CASTIGPLGYTF	TGTGCCAGCACCATCGGTCCCCTTGGCTACACCTTC
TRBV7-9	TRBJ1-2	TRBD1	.	CASSSNLRGLDGYTF	TGTGCCAGCAGCTCCAATCTCAGGGGGCTGGATGGCTACACCTTC
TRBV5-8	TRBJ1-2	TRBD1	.	CASSLEGQGGGSYTF	TGTGCCAGCAGCTTGGAGGGACAGGGTGGTGGGAGCTACACCTTC
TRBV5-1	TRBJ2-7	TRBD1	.	CASTKTGGAYEQYF	TGCGCCAGCACCAAGACAGGGGGCGCATACGAGCAGTACTTC
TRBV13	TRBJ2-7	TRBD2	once	CASSLRGRTRAYEQYF	TGTGCCAGCAGCTTACGGGGTAGGACTAGGGCCTACGAGCAGTACTTC
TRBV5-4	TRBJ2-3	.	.	CASSLPQGLTDTQYF	TGTGCCAGCAGCTTGCCGCAGGGGCTCACAGATACGCAGTATTTT
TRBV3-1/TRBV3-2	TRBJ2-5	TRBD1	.	CASSQAAAKTGGGKTQYF	TGTGCCAGCAGCCAAGCCGCGGCGAAGACAGGGGGCGGAAAGACCCAGTACTTC
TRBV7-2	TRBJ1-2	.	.	CASSPGGAVNYGYTF	TGTGCCAGCAGCCCCGGCGGTGCAGTCAACTATGGCTACACCTTC
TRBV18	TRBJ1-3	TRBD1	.	CASSQDQYRGNTIYF	TGTGCCAGCTCTCAAGATCAGTACAGGGGGAACACCATATATTTT
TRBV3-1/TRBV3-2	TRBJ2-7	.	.	CASSQDVREQYF	TGTGCCAGCAGCCAAGATGTGAGGGAGCAGTACTTC
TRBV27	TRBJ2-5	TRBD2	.	CASTFKELAGVAETQYF	TGTGCCAGCACATTCAAGGAACTAGCGGGAGTTGCCGAGACCCAGTACTTC
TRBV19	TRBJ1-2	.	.	CASSPRRGTGGYTF	TGTGCCAGTAGTCCTCGCAGGGGCACGGGGGGCTACACCTTC
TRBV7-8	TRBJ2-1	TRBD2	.	CASSLGRREYDEQFF	TGTGCCAGCAGCTTAGGACGGCGGGAGTATGATGAGCAGTTCTTC
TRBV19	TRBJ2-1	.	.	CASSPRLSGNYNEQFF	TGTGCCAGTAGTCCCCGACTATCGGGAAACTACAATGAGCAGTTCTTC
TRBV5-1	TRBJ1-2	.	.	CASSLGTVTDGYTF	TGCGCCAGCAGCTTGGGGACAGTTACTGATGGCTACACCTTC
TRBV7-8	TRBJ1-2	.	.	CASSPLGSFADGYTF	TGTGCCAGCAGCCCCCTAGGAAGCTTTGCCGACGGCTACACCTTC
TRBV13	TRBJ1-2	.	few	CASSSIIQMNYGYTF	TGTGCCAGCAGCTCAATCATACAGATGAACTATGGCTACACCTTC
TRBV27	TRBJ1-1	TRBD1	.	CASSLSVTGHTEAFF	TGTGCCAGCAGCCTATCCGTGACAGGGCACACTGAAGCTTTCTTT
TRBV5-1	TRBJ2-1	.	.	CASSLGQDFNEQFF	TGCGCCAGCAGCTTGGGACAGGACTTCAATGAGCAGTTCTTC
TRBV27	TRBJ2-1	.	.	CASNWGSEQFF	TGTGCCAGCAATTGGGGCAGTGAGCAGTTCTTC
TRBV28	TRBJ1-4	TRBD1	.	CASSLLGQGAREKLFF	TGTGCCAGCAGTTTATTGGGACAGGGGGCGAGGGAAAAACTGTTTTTT
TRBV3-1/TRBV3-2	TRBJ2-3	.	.	CASSQARTPKRTDTQYF	TGTGCCAGCAGCCAAGCGAGGACACCTAAAAGGACAGATACGCAGTATTTT
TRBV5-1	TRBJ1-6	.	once	CASRLSEAGDSPLHF	TGCGCCAGCAGGTTATCAGAGGCAGGGGATTCACCCCTCCACTTT
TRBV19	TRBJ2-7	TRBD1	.	CASSPGQGPYEQYF	TGTGCCAGTTCTCCGGGACAGGGACCCTACGAGCAGTACTTC
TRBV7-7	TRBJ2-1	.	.	CASSLDFSPYNEQFF	TGTGCCAGCAGCTTGGACTTCTCTCCCTACAATGAGCAGTTCTTC
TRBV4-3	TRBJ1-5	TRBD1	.	CASSQDGTGRQPQHF	TGCGCCAGCAGCCAAGATGGGACAGGGCGTCAGCCCCAGCATTTT
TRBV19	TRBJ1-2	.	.	CASKRTANYGYTF	TGTGCCAGTAAACGGACAGCCAACTATGGCTACACCTTC
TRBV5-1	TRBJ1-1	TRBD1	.	CASSMTGPNTEAFF	TGCGCCAGCAGCATGACAGGGCCGAACACTGAAGCTTTCTTT
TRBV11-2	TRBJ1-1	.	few	CASSKQTNTEAFF	TGTGCCAGCAGCAAACAAACGAACACTGAAGCTTTCTTT
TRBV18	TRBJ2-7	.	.	CASSPRRGLAYEQYF	TGTGCCAGCTCACCTCGGCGGGGGCTAGCCTACGAGCAGTACTTC
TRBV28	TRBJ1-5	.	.	CAYGGAGNQPQHF	TGTGCCTATGGGGGGGCTGGCAATCAGCCCCAGCATTTT
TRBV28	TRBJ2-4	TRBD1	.	CASSKNRDSLKYF	TGTGCCAGCAGCAAAAACCGGGACAGCCTTAAGTACTTC
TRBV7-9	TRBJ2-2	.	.	CASSLNPSSTGELFF	TGTGCCAGCAGCTTAAACCCATCGAGCACCGGGGAGCTGTTTTTT
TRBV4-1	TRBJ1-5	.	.	CASSPIPARDDQPQHF	TGCGCCAGCAGCCCGATTCCAGCCAGGGATGATCAGCCCCAGCATTTT
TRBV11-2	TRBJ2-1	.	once	CASSLTGDEQFF	TGTGCCAGCAGCTTAACGGGGGATGAGCAGTTCTTC
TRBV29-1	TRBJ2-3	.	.	CSVEFRGDGTDTQYF	TGCAGCGTTGAGTTCAGGGGGGATGGCACAGATACGCAGTATTTT
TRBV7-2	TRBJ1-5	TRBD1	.	CASSLQGQGPPYQPQHF	TGTGCCAGCAGCTTACAGGGACAGGGGCCCCCTTATCAGCCCCAGCATTTT
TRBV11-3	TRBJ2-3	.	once	CASSLRQEPDTQYF	TGTGCCAGCAGCTTGCGTCAGGAACCAGATACGCAGTATTTT
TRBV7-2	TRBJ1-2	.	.	CASSSFGGGYTF	TGTGCCAGCAGCTCCTTCGGAGGGGGCTACACCTTC
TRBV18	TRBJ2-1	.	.	CASSPGTYKGNEQFF	TGTGCCAGCTCACCAGGGACATACAAGGGCAATGAGCAGTTCTTC
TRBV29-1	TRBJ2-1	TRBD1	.	CSASPRGYNEQFF	TGCAGCGCATCCCCCAGGGGGTACAATGAGCAGTTCTTC
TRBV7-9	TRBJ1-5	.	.	CAGRTGNQPQHF	TGTGCCGGCCGGACAGGCAATCAGCCCCAGCATTTT
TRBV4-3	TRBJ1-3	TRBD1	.	CASSQGTGEEGNTIYF	TGCGCCAGCAGCCAAGGTACAGGGGAAGAAGGAAACACCATATATTTT
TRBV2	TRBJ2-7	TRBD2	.	CASRPGLLYYEQYF	TGTGCCAGCAGACCGGGACTACTTTATTACGAGCAGTACTTC
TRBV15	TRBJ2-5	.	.	CATSRDTIGVLRGTQYF	TGTGCCACCAGCAGAGATACTATAGGGGTCCTGCGGGGGACCCAGTACTTC
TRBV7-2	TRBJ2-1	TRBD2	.	CASSLGSSGGLYNEQFF	TGTGCCAGCAGCTTAGGGAGTAGCGGGGGACTTTACAATGAGCAGTTCTTC
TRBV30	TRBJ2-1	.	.	CAWRDWSVYNEQFF	TGTGCCTGGAGGGACTGGAGCGTCTACAATGAGCAGTTCTTC